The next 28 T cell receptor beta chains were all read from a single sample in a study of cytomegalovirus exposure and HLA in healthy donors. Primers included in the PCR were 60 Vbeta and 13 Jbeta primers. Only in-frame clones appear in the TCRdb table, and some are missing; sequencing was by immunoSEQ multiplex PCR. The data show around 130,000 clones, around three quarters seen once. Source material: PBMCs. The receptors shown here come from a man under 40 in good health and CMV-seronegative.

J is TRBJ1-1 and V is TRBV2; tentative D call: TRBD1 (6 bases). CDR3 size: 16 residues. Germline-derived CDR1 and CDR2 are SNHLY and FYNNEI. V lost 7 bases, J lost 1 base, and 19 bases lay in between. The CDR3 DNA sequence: TGTGCCAGCATGTGGGGCGGGGGGGGCTCGAACACTGAAGCTTTCTTT. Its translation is CASMWGGGGSNTEAFF.

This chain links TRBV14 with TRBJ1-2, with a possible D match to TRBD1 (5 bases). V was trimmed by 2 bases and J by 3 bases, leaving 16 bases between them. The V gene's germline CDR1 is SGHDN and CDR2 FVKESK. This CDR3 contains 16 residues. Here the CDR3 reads CASSQTEQTAHYGYTF. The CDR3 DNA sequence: TGTGCCAGCAGCCAAACCGAACAGACAGCTCACTATGGCTACACCTTC.

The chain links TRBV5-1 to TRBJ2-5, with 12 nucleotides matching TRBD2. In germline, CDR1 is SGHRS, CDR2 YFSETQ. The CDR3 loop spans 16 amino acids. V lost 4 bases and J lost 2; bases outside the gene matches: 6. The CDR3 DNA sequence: TGCGCCAGCAGCCCAGGACTAGCGGGGTCTCAAGAGACCCAGTACTTC. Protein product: CASSPGLAGSQETQYF.

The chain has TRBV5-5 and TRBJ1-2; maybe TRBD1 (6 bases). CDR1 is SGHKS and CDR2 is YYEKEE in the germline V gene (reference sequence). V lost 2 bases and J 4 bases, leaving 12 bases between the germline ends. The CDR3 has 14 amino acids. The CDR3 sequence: CASSFGGRSYGYTF. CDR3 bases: TGTGCCAGCAGCTTCGGGGGGCGTTCCTATGGCTACACCTTC.

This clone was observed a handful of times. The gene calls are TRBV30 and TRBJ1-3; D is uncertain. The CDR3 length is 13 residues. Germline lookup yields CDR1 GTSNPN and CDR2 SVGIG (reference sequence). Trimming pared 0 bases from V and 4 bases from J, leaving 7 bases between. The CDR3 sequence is CAWSVGGGNTIYF. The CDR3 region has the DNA TGTGCCTGGAGTGTAGGAGGGGGAAACACCATATATTTT.

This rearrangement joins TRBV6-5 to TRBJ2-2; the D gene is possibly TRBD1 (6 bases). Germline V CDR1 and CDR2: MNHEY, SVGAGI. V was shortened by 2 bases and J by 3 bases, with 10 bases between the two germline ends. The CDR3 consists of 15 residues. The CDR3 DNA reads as TGTGCCAGCAGTTACGGACAGATCTACACCGGGGAGCTGTTTTTT. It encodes CASSYGQIYTGELFF.

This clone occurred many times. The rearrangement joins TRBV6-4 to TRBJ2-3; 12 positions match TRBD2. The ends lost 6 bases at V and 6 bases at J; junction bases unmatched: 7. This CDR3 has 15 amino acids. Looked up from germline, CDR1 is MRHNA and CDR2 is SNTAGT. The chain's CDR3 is CASSPTSGGMDTQYF. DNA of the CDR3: TGTGCCAGCAGCCCGACTAGCGGGGGCATGGATACGCAGTATTTT.

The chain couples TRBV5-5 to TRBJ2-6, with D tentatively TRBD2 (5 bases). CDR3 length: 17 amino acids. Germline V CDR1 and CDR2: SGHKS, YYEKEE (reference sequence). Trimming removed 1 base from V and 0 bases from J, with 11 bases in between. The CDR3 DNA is TGTGCCAGCAGCTTGTGGCTTGGGAGCTCTGGGGCCAACGTCCTGACTTTC. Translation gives CASSLWLGSSGANVLTF.

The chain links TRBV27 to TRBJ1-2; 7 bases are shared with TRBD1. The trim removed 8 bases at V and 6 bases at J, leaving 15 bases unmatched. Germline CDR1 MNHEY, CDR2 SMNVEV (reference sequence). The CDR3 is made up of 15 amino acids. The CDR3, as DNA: TGTGCCAGCGCCTTCTCAGGGGCAGGGGGTAATGGCTACACCTTC. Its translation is CASAFSGAGGNGYTF.

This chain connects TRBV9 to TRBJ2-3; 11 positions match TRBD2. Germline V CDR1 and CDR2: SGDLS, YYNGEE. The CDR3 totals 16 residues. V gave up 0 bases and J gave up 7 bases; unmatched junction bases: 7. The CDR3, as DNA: TGTGCCAGCAGCGTAGAAGGGACTAGCGGCTCAAATACGCAGTATTTT. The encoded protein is CASSVEGTSGSNTQYF.

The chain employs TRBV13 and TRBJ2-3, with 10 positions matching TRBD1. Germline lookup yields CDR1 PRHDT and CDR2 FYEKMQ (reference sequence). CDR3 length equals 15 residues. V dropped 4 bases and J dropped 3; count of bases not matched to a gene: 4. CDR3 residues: CASSSRQGATDTQYF. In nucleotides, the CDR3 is TGTGCCAGCAGCTCCCGACAGGGGGCAACAGATACGCAGTATTTT.

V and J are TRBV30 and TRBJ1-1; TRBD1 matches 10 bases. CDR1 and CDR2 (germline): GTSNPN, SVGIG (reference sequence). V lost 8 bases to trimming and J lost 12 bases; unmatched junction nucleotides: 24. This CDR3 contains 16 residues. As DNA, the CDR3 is TGTGCCGGAGTTACCAAAGGGACAGGGGATCGTCGGGATACTTTCTTT. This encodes CAGVTKGTGDRRDTFF.

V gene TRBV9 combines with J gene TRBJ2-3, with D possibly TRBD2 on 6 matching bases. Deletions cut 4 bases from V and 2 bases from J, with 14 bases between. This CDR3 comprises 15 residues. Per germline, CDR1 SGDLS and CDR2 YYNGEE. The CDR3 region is CASSPHGGFTDTQYF. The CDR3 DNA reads TGTGCCAGCAGCCCCCACGGGGGATTCACAGATACGCAGTATTTT. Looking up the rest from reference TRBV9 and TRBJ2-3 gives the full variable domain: DSGVTQTPKHLITATGQRVTLRCSPRSGDLSVYWYQQSLDQGLQFLIQYYNGEERAKGNILERFSAQQFPDLHSELNLSSLELGDSALYFCASSPHGGFTDTQYFGPGTRLTVL.

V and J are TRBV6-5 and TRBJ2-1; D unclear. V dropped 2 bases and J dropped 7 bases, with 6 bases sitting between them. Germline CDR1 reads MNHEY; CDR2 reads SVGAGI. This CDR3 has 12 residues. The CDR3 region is CASSYPGNEQFF. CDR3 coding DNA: TGTGCCAGCAGTTACCCCGGTAATGAGCAGTTCTTC.

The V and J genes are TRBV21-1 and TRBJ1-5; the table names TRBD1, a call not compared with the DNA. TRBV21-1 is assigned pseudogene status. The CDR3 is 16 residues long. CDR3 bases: TGTGCCAGCAGCAAAGGGGGCAGGGCATTCCAGCCGCCCCAGCATTTT. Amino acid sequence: CASSKGGRAFQPPQHF.

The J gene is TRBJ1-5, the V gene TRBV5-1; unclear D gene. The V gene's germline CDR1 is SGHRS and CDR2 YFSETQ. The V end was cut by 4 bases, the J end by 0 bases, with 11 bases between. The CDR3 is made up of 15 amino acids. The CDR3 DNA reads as TGCGCCAGCAGCGTAAACTCTAATAGCAATCAGCCCCAGCATTTT. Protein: CASSVNSNSNQPQHF.

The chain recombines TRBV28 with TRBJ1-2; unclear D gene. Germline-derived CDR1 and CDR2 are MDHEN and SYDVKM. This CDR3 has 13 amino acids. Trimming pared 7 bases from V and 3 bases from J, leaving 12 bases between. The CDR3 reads CASNENKYYGYTF. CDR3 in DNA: TGTGCCAGCAACGAAAACAAGTACTATGGCTACACCTTC.

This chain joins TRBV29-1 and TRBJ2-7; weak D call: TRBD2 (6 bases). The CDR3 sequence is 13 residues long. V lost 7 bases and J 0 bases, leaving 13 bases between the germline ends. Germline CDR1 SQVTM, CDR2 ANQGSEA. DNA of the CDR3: TGCAGCGGCCAGGAGGGCAGCTCCTACGAGCAGTACTTC. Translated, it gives CSGQEGSSYEQYF.

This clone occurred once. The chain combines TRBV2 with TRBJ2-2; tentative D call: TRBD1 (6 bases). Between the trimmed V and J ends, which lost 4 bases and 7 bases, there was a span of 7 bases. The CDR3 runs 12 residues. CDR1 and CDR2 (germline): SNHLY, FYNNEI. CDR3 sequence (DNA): TGTGCCAGCAGTGGAGGGGGCGGGGAGCTGTTTTTT. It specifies CASSGGGGELFF.

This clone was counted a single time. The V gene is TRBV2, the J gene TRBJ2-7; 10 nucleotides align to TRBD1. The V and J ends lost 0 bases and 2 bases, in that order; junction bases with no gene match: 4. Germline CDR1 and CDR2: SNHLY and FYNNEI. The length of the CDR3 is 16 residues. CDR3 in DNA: TGTGCCAGCAGTGAAGCGCATGGACAGGGGGCCTACGAGCAGTACTTC. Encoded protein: CASSEAHGQGAYEQYF.

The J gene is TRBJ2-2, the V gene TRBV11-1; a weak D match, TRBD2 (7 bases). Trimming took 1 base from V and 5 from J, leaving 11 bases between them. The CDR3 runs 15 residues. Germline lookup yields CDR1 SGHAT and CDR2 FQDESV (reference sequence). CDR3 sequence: CASSLGGGSTGELFF. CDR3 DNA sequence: TGTGCCAGCAGCTTAGGGGGGGGCTCGACCGGGGAGCTGTTTTTT. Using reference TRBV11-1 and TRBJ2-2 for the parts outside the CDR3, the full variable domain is EAEVAQSPRYKITEKSQAVAFWCDPISGHATLYWYRQILGQGPELLVQFQDESVVDDSQLPKDRFSAERLKGVDSTLKIQPAELGDSAMYLCASSLGGGSTGELFFGEGSRLTVL.

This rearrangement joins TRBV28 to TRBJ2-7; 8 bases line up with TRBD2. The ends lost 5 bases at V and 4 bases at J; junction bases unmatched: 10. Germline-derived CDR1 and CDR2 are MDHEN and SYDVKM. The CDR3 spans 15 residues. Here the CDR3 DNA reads TGTGCCAGCAGTCCCTCCGGAACTAGCGGATACGAGCAGTACTTC. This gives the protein CASSPSGTSGYEQYF.

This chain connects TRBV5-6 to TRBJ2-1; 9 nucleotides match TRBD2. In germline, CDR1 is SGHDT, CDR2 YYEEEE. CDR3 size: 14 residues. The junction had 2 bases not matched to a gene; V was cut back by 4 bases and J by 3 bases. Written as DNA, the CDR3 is TGTGCCAGCAGCGAGCGGGGGGTCTACAATGAGCAGTTCTTC. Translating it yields CASSERGVYNEQFF.

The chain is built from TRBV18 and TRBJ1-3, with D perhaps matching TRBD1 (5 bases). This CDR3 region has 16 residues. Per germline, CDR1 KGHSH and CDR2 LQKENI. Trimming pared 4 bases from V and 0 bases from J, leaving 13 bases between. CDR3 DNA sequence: TGTGCCAGCTCACGCGCGACAGTTTTCTCTGGAAACACCATATATTTT. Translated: CASSRATVFSGNTIYF.

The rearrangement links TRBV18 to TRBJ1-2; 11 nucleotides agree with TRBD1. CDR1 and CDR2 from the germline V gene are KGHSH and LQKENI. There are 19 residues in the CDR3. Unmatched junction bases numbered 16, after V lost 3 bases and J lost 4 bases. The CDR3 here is CASSPTSGTGGAAVYGYTF. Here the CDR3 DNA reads TGTGCCAGCTCACCTACCTCCGGGACAGGGGGTGCGGCGGTCTATGGCTACACCTTC.

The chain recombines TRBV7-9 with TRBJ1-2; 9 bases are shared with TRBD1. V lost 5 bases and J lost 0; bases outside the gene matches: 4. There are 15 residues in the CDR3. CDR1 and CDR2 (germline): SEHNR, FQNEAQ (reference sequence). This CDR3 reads CASSRTGVANYGYTF. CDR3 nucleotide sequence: TGTGCCAGCAGCCGGACAGGGGTTGCTAACTATGGCTACACCTTC.

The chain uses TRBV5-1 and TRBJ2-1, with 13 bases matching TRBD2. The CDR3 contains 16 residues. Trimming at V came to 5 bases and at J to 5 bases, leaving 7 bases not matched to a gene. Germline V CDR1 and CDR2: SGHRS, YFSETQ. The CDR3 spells CASRSGGLAGDNEQFF. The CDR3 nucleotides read TGCGCCAGCAGATCGGGAGGACTAGCGGGGGACAATGAGCAGTTCTTC.

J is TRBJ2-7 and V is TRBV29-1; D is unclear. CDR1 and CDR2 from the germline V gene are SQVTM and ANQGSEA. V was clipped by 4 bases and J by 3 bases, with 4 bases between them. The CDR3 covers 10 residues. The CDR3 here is CSVVIYEQYF. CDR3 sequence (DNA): TGCAGCGTTGTAATCTACGAGCAGTACTTC.